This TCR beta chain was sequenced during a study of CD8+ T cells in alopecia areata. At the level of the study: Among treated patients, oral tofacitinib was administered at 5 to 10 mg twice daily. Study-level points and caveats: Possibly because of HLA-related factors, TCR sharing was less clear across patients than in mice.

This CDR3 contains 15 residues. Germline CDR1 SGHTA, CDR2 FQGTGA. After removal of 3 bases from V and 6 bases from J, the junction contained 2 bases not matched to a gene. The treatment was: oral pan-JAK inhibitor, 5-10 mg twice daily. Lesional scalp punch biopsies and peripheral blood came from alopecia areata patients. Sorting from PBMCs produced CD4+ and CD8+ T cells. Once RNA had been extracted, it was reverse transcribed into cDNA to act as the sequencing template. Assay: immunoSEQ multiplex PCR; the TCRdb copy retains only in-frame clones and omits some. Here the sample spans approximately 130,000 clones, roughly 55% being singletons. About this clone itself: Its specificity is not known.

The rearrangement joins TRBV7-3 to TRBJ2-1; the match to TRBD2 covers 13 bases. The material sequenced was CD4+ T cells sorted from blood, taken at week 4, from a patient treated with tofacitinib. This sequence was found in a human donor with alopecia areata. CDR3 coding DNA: TGTGCCAGCAGCTTTCGGACTAGCGGGAGCAATGAGCAGTTCTTC. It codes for CASSFRTSGSNEQFF.